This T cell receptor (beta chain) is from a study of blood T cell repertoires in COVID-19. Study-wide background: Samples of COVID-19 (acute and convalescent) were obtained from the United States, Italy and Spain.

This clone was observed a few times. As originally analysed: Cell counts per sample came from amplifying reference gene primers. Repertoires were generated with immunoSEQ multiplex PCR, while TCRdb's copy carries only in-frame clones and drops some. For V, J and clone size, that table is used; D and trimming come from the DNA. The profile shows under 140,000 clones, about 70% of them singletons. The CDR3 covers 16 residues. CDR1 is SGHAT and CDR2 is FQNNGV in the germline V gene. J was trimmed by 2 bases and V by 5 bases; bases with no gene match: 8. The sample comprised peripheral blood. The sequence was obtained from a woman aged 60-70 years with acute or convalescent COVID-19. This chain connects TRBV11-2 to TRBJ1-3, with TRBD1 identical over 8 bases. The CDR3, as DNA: TGTGCCAGCAGCCCCCGACAGGGGTCAACTGGAAACACCATATATTTT. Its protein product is CASSPRQGSTGNTIYF.